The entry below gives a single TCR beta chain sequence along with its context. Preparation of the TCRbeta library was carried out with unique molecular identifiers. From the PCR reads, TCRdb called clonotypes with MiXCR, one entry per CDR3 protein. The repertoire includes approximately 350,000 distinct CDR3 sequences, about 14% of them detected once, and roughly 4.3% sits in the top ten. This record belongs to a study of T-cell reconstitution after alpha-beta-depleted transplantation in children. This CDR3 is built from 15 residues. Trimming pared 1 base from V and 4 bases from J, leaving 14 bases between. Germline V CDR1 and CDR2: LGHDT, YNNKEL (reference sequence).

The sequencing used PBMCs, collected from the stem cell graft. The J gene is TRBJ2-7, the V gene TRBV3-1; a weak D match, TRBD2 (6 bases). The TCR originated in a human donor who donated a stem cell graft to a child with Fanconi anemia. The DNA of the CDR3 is TGTGCCAGCAGCCAAGGGGGGGATCGGAGGTACGAGCAGTACTTC. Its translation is CASSQGGDRRYEQYF.